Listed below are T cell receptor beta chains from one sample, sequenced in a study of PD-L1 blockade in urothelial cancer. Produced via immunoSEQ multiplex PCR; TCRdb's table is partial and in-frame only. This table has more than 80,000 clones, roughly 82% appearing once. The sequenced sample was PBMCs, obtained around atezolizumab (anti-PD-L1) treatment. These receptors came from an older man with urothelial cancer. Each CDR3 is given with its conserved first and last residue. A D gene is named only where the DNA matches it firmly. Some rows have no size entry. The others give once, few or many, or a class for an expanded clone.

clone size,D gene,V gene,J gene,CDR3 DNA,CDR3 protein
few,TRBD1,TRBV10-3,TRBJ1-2,TGTGCCGCTTCCCAGACAGGGGAAAGAAGTGATGGCTACACCTTC,CAASQTGERSDGYTF
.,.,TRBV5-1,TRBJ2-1,TGCGCCAGCAGCTCCTCTGGTCGGAGCTCCTACAATGAGCAGTTCTTC,CASSSSGRSSYNEQFF
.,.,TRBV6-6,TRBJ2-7,TGTGCCAGCAGTTACTCGGTACGACACCACTACGAGCAGTACTTC,CASSYSVRHHYEQYF
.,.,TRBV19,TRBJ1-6,TGTGCCAGTAGTACCCGACAGAGCTCCTATAATTCACCCCTCCACTTT,CASSTRQSSYNSPLHF
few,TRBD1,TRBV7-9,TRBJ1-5,TGTGCCAGCAGCTTAGGGACAGGGCTCAGCAATCAGCCCCAGCATTTT,CASSLGTGLSNQPQHF
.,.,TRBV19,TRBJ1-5,TGTGCCAGTACGCCAAACCGGGGCAATCAGCCCCAGCATTTT,CASTPNRGNQPQHF
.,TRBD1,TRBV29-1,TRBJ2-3,TGCAGCGTTGGAGGGGCCGGGACAGGGGGCGTGGATACGCAGTATTTT,CSVGGAGTGGVDTQYF
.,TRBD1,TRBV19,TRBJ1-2,TGTGCCAGTAGTATAGGGGGGACAGGGGGCTGGGGCTATGGCTACACCTTC,CASSIGGTGGWGYGYTF
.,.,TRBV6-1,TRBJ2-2,TGTGCCAGCAGCGGACAAGGGATGGGGGAGCTGTTTTTT,CASSGQGMGELFF
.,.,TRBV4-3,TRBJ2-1,TGCGCCAGCAGCCAAGATGGGAAGGGGTTCAACGAGCAGTTCTTC,CASSQDGKGFNEQFF
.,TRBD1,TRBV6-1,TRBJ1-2,TGTGCCAGCAGTGAGATAGGCAGGGGGCGGTCGGACGAAGGCTACACCTTC,CASSEIGRGRSDEGYTF
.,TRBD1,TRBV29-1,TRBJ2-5,TGCAGCGTTGAAGATCTTTTAGGGGGCCGAGAGACCCAGTACTTC,CSVEDLLGGRETQYF
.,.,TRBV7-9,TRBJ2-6,TGTGCCAGCAGCTTCCAGGGGTCTGGGGCCAACGTCCTGACTTTC,CASSFQGSGANVLTF